The 11 T cell receptor beta chains below all came from one sample that was sequenced in a study of identical twins. TCRdb redid the calling of the 5' RACE reads with MiXCR, one entry per CDR3 protein. The table includes approximately 250,000 distinct CDR3 sequences, 6.5% to 8% detected once. The sample was also linked to a second study, of T cells expressing NK-cell markers.

Sequencing was carried out using CD8+ T cells sorted from blood. The receptors stem from a woman under 30 in good health.

This clonotype was counted only a few times. The J gene is TRBJ2-5, the V gene TRBV14; possible D gene TRBD2, 6 bases. The CDR3 spans 19 residues. Per the germline V gene, CDR1 is SGHDN and CDR2 is FVKESK. Trimming stripped 0 bases from V and 5 bases from J, with 25 bases between. CDR3 loop: CASSQDQNRDLNFSETQYF. The CDR3, as DNA: TGTGCCAGCAGCCAAGACCAGAATAGGGACTTGAACTTTTCGGAGACCCAGTACTTC.

This clonotype showed up many times. This chain links TRBV5-1 with TRBJ2-3; TRBD2 matches 15 bases. The germline CDR1 and CDR2 sequences are SGHRS and YFSETQ. CDR3 size: 19 residues. V lost 3 bases to trimming and J lost 5 bases; unmatched junction nucleotides: 13. The DNA of the CDR3 is TGCGCCAGCAGCTCCTACCCAGGGACTAGCGGGAGGACGGAAGATACGCAGTATTTT. This gives the protein CASSSYPGTSGRTEDTQYF.

The table lists this clonotype with a few counts. Compared with germline, one end of the junction differs, possibly owing to a read error. The V and J genes are TRBV10-3 and TRBJ1-1, with TRBD1 as a possible D gene (5 bases). Germline V gives CDR1 ENHRY, CDR2 SYGVKD. The CDR3 loop spans 12 amino acids. CDR3 DNA sequence: TGTGCCACCAGTGTGGGGGACACTGAAGCTTTCTTT. As protein: CATSVGDTEAFF.

The chain has TRBV9 and TRBJ1-2; 8 bases line up with TRBD1. Looked up from germline, CDR1 is SGDLS and CDR2 is YYNGEE. This CDR3 has 11 amino acids. The ends lost 5 bases at V and 6 bases at J; junction bases unmatched: 0. The CDR3 DNA reads TGTGCCAGCAGGGACAGGGATGGCTACACCTTC. Its translation: CASRDRDGYTF.

This chain links TRBV2 with TRBJ1-5, with D possibly matching TRBD1 (6 bases). CDR1 SNHLY and CDR2 FYNNEI come from the germline V gene. V lost 6 bases and J lost 0, with 12 bases in between. CDR3 length: 15 residues. CDR3 DNA: TGTGCCAGCAGCCGACAGGAGTATAGCAATCAGCCCCAGCATTTT. It encodes CASSRQEYSNQPQHF.

This clonotype was observed a handful of times. The chain couples TRBV20-1 to TRBJ2-1; possibly TRBD1 or TRBD2 for D (5 bases each). This CDR3 has 15 residues. The germline V gene has CDR1 DFQATT and CDR2 SNEGSKA (reference sequence). The germline V and J ends were trimmed by 0 bases and 0 bases, with 9 bases remaining between them. The CDR3 region is CSARESGSSYNEQFF. The CDR3 bases are TGCAGTGCTAGAGAGTCAGGGAGCTCCTACAATGAGCAGTTCTTC.

This clonotype has ten or more counts. The rearrangement joins TRBV12-3 or TRBV12-4 to TRBJ2-7; no reliable D call. This CDR3 is built from 14 residues. Trimming shortened V by 6 bases and J by 0 bases, and 12 bases separated the two germline ends. The CDR3 coding sequence is TGTGCCAGCAGCCCGGGTTCCAGCTCCTACGAGCAGTACTTC. Its protein product is CASSPGSSSYEQYF.

V gene TRBV29-1 combines with J gene TRBJ1-1; TRBD1 is a possible D gene (5 bases). Germline V lookup: CDR1 SQVTM, CDR2 ANQGSEA. V lost 4 bases to trimming and J lost 1 base, with 10 bases between them. The CDR3 has 13 amino acids. CDR3 protein: CSVGPQGNTEAFF. The CDR3 nucleotides are TGCAGCGTTGGCCCTCAGGGGAACACTGAAGCTTTCTTT.

This rearrangement joins TRBV19 to TRBJ1-1; the D is unclear. With 3 bases removed from V and 0 bases from J, the gap between germline ends came to 8 bases. Germline loops: CDR1 LNHDA, CDR2 SQIVND (reference sequence). This CDR3 contains 14 residues. DNA of the CDR3: TGTGCCAGTAGTATGGGAAGCATGAACACTGAAGCTTTCTTT. Translated, it gives CASSMGSMNTEAFF.

This clonotype was counted many times. The V gene is TRBV7-6, the J gene TRBJ2-3; D is perhaps TRBD1 (6 bases). The V end was cut by 0 bases, the J end by 6 bases, with 7 bases between. Germline values: CDR1 SGHVS, CDR2 FNYEAQ. CDR3 length equals 13 residues. CDR3 coding DNA: TGTGCCAGCAGCTTAGCGCAGGGGGATACGCAGTATTTT. This gives the protein CASSLAQGDTQYF.

This clonotype was observed a few times. The chain employs TRBV2 and TRBJ1-5, with D uncertain. V shed 3 bases and J shed 7 bases, with 13 bases lying between them. The CDR3 loop spans 14 amino acids. Looked up from germline, CDR1 is SNHLY and CDR2 is FYNNEI. CDR3 protein: CASSEEERSQPQHF. The CDR3 DNA is TGTGCCAGCAGTGAGGAGGAGAGGTCCCAGCCCCAGCATTTT.